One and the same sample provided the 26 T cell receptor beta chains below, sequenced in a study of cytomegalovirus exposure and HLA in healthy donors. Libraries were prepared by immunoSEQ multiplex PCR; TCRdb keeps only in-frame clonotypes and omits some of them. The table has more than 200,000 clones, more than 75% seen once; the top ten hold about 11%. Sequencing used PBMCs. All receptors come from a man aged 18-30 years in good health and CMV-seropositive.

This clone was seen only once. DNA of the CDR3: TGTGCCTGGAGGAAGGGACTAGCGGACCAAGAGACCCAGTACTTC. This gives the protein CAWRKGLADQETQYF. The chain is built from TRBV30 and TRBJ2-5, with 11 bases that match TRBD2. The length of the CDR3 is 15 residues. J lost 0 bases, V lost 3 bases, and 3 bases had no gene match. Germline V gene lookup returns CDR1 GTSNPN and CDR2 SVGIG (reference sequence).

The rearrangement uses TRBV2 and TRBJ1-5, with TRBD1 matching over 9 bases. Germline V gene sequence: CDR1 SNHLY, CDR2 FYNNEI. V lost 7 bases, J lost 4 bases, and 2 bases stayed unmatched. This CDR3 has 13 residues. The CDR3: CASKGQGNQPQHF. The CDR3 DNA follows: TGTGCCAGCAAGGGACAGGGAAATCAGCCCCAGCATTTT.

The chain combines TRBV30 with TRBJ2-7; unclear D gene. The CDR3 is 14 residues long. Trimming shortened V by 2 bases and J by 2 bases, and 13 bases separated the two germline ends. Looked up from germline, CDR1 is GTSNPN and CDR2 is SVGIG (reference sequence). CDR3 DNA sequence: TGTGCCTGGAGTCCCCCCCGGGTAGCCTACGAGCAGTACTTC. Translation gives CAWSPPRVAYEQYF.

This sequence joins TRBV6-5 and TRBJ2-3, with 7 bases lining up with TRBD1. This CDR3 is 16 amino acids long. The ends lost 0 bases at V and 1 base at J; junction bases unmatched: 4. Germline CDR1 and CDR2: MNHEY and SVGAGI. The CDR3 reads CASSYSYRGRTDTQYF. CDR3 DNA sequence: TGTGCCAGCAGTTACTCATACAGGGGCCGCACAGATACGCAGTATTTT.

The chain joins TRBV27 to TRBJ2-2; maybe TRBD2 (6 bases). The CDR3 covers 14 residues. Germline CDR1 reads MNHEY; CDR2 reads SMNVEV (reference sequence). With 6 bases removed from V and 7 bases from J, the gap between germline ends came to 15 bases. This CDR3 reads CASRRRGSGGELFF. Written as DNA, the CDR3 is TGTGCCAGCAGACGACGGGGGAGCGGCGGGGAGCTGTTTTTT.

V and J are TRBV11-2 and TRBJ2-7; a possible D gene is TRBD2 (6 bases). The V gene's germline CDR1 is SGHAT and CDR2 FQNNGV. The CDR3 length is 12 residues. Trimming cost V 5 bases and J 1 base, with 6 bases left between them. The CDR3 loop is CASSRESYEQYF. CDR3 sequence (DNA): TGTGCCAGCAGCCGGGAGTCCTACGAGCAGTACTTC.

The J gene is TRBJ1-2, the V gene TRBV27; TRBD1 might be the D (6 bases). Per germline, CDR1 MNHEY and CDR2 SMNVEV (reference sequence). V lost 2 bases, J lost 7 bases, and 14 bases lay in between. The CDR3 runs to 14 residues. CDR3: CASSLLQGSVGYTF. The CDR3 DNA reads TGTGCCAGCAGTTTACTCCAGGGGTCGGTTGGCTACACCTTC.

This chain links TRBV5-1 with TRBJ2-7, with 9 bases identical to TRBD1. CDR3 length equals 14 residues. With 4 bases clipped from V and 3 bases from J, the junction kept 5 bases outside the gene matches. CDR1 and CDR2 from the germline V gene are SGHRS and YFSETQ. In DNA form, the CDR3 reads TGCGCCAGCAGCAGGGACAGGGTAGGCTACGAGCAGTACTTC. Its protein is CASSRDRVGYEQYF.

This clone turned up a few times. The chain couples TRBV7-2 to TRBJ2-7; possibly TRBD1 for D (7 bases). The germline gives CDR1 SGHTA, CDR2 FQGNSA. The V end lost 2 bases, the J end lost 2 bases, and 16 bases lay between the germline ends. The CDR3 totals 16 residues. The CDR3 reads CASSLSGGTEPYEQYF. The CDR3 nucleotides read TGTGCCAGCAGCTTAAGTGGAGGGACAGAACCCTACGAGCAGTACTTC. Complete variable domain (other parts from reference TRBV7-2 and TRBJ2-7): GAGVSQSPSNKVTEKGKDVELRCDPISGHTALYWYRQSLGQGLEFLIYFQGNSAPDKSGLPSDRFSAERTGGSVSTLTIQRTQQEDSAVYLCASSLSGGTEPYEQYFGPGTRLTVT.

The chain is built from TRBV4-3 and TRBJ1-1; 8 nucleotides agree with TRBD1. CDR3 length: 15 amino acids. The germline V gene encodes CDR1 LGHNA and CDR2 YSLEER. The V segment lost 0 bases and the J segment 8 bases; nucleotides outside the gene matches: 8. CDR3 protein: CASSQEATGVREAFF. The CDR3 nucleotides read TGCGCCAGCAGCCAAGAGGCGACAGGGGTCAGGGAAGCTTTCTTT.

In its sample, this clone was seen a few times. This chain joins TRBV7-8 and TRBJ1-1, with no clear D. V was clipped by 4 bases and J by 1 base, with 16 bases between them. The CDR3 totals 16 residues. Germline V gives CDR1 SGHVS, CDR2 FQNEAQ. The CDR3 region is CASSYARGGKNTEAFF. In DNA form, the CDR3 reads TGTGCCAGCAGCTACGCGCGGGGTGGGAAGAACACTGAAGCTTTCTTT.

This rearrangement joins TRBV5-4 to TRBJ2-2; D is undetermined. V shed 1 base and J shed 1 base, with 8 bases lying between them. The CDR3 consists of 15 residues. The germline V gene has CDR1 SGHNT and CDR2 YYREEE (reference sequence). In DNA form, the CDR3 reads TGTGCCAGCAGCTTGAACCCCAAGAACACCGGGGAGCTGTTTTTT. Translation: CASSLNPKNTGELFF. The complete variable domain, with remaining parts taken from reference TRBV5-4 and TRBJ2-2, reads ETGVTQSPTHLIKTRGQQVTLRCSSQSGHNTVSWYQQALGQGPQFIFQYYREEENGRGNFPPRFSGLQFPNYSSELNVNALELDDSALYLCASSLNPKNTGELFFGEGSRLTVL.

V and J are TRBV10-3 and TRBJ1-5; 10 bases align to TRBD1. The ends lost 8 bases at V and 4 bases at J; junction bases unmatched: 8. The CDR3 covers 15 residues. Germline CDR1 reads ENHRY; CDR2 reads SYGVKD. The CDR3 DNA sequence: TGTGCCATCGGAATGGACAGGGGGGGAAATCAGCCCCAGCATTTT. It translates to CAIGMDRGGNQPQHF.

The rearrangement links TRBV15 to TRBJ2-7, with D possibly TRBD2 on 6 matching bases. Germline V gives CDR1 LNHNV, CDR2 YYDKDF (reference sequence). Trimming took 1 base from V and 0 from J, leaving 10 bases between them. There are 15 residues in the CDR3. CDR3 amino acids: CATSRAHGSSYEQYF. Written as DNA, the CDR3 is TGTGCCACCAGCAGAGCCCACGGGAGCTCCTACGAGCAGTACTTC.

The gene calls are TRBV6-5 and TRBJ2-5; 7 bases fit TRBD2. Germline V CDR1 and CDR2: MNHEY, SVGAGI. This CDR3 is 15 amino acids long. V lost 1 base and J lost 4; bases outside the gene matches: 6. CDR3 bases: TGTGCCAGCAGTTACTGGGGAGGGGCAGGAGAGACCCAGTACTTC. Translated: CASSYWGGAGETQYF.

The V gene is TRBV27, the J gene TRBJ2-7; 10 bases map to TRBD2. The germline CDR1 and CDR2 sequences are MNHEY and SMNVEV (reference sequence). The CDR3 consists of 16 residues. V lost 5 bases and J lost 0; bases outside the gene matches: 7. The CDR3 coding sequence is TGTGCCAGCAGTCCGTCTAGCGGGGGTCTCTCCTACGAGCAGTACTTC. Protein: CASSPSSGGLSYEQYF.

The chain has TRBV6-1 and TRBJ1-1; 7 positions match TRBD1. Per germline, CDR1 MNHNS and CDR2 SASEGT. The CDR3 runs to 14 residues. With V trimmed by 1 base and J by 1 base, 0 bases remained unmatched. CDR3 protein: CASSEGTGNTEAFF. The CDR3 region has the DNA TGTGCCAGCAGTGAAGGGACAGGGAACACTGAAGCTTTCTTT.

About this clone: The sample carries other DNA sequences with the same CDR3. In nucleotides, the CDR3 is TGTGCCAGCAGTTTAGGGGGTACTAGTTACGAGCAGTACTTC. Protein: CASSLGGTSYEQYF. The V and J genes are TRBV28 and TRBJ2-7; D tentatively reads TRBD1 or TRBD2 (5 bases each). Per the germline V gene, CDR1 is MDHEN and CDR2 is SYDVKM. This CDR3 region has 14 residues. Trimming stripped 2 bases from V and 4 bases from J, with 12 bases between.

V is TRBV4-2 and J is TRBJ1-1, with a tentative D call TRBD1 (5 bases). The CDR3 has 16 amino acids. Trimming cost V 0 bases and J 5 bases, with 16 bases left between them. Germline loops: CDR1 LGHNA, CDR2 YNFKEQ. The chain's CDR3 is CASSQEKGYSGTEAFF. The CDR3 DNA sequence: TGTGCCAGCAGCCAAGAAAAGGGGTACTCGGGGACTGAAGCTTTCTTT.

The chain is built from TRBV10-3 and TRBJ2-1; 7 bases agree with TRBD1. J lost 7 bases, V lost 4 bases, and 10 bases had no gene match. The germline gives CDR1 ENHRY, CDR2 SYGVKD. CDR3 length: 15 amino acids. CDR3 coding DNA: TGTGCCATCAGTGGGCGGACAGGCGACCCGAATGAGCAGTTCTTC. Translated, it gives CAISGRTGDPNEQFF.

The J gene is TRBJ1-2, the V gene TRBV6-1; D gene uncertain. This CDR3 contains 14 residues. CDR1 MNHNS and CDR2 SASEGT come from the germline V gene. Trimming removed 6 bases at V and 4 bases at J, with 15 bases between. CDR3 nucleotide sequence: TGTGCCAGCAGGATTCTCGGACCGGGCTATGGCTACACCTTC. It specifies CASRILGPGYGYTF.

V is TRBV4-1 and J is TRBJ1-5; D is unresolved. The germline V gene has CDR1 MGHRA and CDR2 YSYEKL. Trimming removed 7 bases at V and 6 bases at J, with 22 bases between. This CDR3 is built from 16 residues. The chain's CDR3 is CASTLLPPGSLQPQHF. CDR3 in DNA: TGCGCCAGCACCCTCCTACCTCCGGGGTCTCTTCAGCCCCAGCATTTT.

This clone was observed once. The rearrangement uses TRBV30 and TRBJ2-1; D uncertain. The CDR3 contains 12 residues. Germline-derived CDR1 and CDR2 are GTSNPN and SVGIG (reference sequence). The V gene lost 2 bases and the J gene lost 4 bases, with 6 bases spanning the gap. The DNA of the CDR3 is TGTGCCTGGAGTCCCGTATACAATGAGCAGTTCTTC. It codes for CAWSPVYNEQFF.

CDR3 bases: TGTGCCAGCAGTGAAGTGGATCGCAATCAGCCCCAGCATTTT. Its protein is CASSEVDRNQPQHF. V usage is TRBV6-1 and J usage is TRBJ1-5, with D uncertain. Deletions cut 1 base from V and 2 bases from J, with 6 bases between. The CDR3 spans 14 residues. The germline gives CDR1 MNHNS, CDR2 SASEGT.

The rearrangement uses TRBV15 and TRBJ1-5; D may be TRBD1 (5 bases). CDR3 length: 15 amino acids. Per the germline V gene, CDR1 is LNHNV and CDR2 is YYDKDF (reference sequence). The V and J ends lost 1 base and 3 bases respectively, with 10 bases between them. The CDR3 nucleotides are TGTGCCACCAGCAGAGTCCGGGGCTACAATCAGCCCCAGCATTTT. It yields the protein CATSRVRGYNQPQHF.

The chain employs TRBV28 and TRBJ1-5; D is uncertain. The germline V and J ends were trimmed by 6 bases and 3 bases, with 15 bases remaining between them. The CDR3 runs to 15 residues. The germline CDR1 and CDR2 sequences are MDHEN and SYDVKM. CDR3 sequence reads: CASSSDGKYNQPQHF. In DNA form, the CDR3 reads TGTGCCAGCAGCTCGGACGGAAAATACAATCAGCCCCAGCATTTT. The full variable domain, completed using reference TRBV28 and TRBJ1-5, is DVKVTQSSRYLVKRTGEKVFLECVQDMDHENMFWYRQDPGLGLRLIYFSYDVKMKEKGDIPEGYSVSREKKERFSLILESASTNQTSMYLCASSSDGKYNQPQHFGDGTRLSIL.